This T cell receptor (beta chain) was retrieved from a study of CD8+ T cells in alopecia areata. In the study overall: Among treated patients, oral tofacitinib was administered at 5 to 10 mg twice daily. Notes on the study in general: Under tofacitinib, fewer expanded CD8+ clones appeared among the top 100 scalp clones. Mice showed TCR sharing more clearly than patients did, possibly owing to HLA.

Indicated treatment: oral pan-JAK inhibitor, 5-10 mg twice daily. CD4+ and CD8+ T cells were sorted from PBMCs stained for CD3, CD4 and CD8. V lost 4 bases, J lost 0 bases, and 10 bases lay in between. Germline-derived CDR1 and CDR2 are SGHDN and FVKESK. The CDR3 length is 16 residues. Notes on this clone: The antigen remains undetermined.

Extraction of RNA preceded its reverse transcription into cDNA, which served as the sequencing template. Measured with immunoSEQ multiplex PCR; TCRdb has only the in-frame clones, and not every one. The table includes some 190,000 clones, 64% detected once. The TCR was taken from a human donor with alopecia areata. The sequenced sample was CD4+ T cells sorted from blood, obtained at approximately week 49, from a patient treated with tofacitinib. The chain carries TRBV14 and TRBJ2-6; D might be TRBD1 or TRBD2, each matching 5 bases. The CDR3 region has the DNA TGTGCCAGCAGCCCCGAGGGGAGCTCTGGGGCCAACGTCCTGACTTTC. Encoded protein: CASSPEGSSGANVLTF.